Shown below are 10 T cell receptor beta chains from a single sample sequenced in a study of cytomegalovirus exposure and HLA in healthy donors. PCR used 60 Vbeta primers and 13 Jbeta primers. Measured with immunoSEQ multiplex PCR; TCRdb has only the in-frame clones, and not every one. The data hold under 150,000 clones, with 75% to 90% observed a single time. Sequenced: PBMCs. Receptor source: a woman aged 40 to 49 in good health and CMV-seropositive.

CDR3 loop: CASSLSLGQGHIQYF. The CDR3 bases are TGTGCCAGCAGTTTATCCCTGGGACAGGGGCACATTCAGTACTTC. The chain links TRBV28 to TRBJ2-4; 10 nucleotides agree with TRBD1. CDR1 and CDR2 from the germline V gene are MDHEN and SYDVKM. The CDR3 extends over 15 amino acids. J gave up 8 bases and V 1 base, and 5 bases lay outside the gene matches.

The chain carries TRBV9 and TRBJ2-3, with TRBD1 identical over 9 bases. CDR3 size: 16 residues. The germline CDR1 and CDR2 sequences are SGDLS and YYNGEE. The J segment lost 5 bases and the V segment lost 4 bases, leaving 11 bases of the junction unmatched. The CDR3 loop is CASSPYVGQGIDTQYF. As DNA, the CDR3 is TGTGCCAGCAGCCCTTATGTGGGACAGGGCATAGATACGCAGTATTTT.

The sample holds a few counts of this clone. This chain links TRBV15 with TRBJ1-4; TRBD1 aligns across 7 bases. There are 15 residues in the CDR3. With 5 bases clipped from V and 0 bases from J, the junction kept 3 bases outside the gene matches. Germline V gene lookup returns CDR1 LNHNV and CDR2 YYDKDF (reference sequence). In DNA form, the CDR3 reads TGTGCCACCAGCGGGACAGCAGCAACTAATGAAAAACTGTTTTTT. This encodes CATSGTAATNEKLFF.

This clone was detected a few times. J is TRBJ1-3 and V is TRBV5-5; 9 bases agree with TRBD1. Germline V gene sequence: CDR1 SGHKS, CDR2 YYEKEE (reference sequence). The CDR3 loop spans 14 amino acids. J lost 8 bases, V lost 4 bases, and 7 bases had no gene match. The CDR3 spells CASSTGGYGDTIYF. CDR3 nucleotides: TGTGCCAGCAGCACAGGGGGCTACGGGGACACCATATATTTT.

A single count supports this clone. The chain links TRBV7-9 to TRBJ1-2, with TRBD1 identical over 12 bases. Trimming at V came to 6 bases and at J to 5 bases, leaving 19 bases not matched to a gene. Germline-derived CDR1 and CDR2 are SEHNR and FQNEAQ (reference sequence). The CDR3 consists of 19 residues. CDR3 sequence: CASSPVGTGGHGVEYGYTF. CDR3 nucleotides: TGTGCCAGCAGTCCCGTCGGGACAGGGGGCCACGGGGTAGAGTATGGCTACACCTTC.

This chain links TRBV10-2 with TRBJ2-3; 13 nucleotides line up with TRBD2. Trimming cost V 2 bases and J 3 bases; bases outside gene matches: 2. The germline gives CDR1 WSHSY, CDR2 SAAADI. The CDR3 consists of 16 residues. CDR3 sequence: CASSETSGGETDTQYF. CDR3 nucleotides: TGCGCCAGCAGTGAGACTAGCGGGGGGGAAACAGATACGCAGTATTTT.

The chain is built from TRBV30 and TRBJ1-1, with 8 bases fitting TRBD1. The CDR3 totals 13 residues. V was clipped by 5 bases and J by 3 bases; unmatched bases: 5. CDR1 and CDR2 from the germline V gene are GTSNPN and SVGIG (reference sequence). The CDR3 is CAWRRGLDTEAFF. CDR3 DNA sequence: TGTGCCTGGCGCAGGGGGCTGGACACTGAAGCTTTCTTT.

This clone appeared a single time. V gene TRBV6-4 combines with J gene TRBJ2-1; 16 bases map to TRBD2. J was trimmed by 1 base and V by 3 bases; bases with no gene match: 3. Germline V CDR1 and CDR2: MRHNA, SNTAGT. There are 18 residues in the CDR3. CDR3 loop: CASSERGLAGGSYNEQFF. Written as DNA, the CDR3 is TGTGCCAGCAGTGAACGGGGACTAGCGGGAGGGTCCTACAATGAGCAGTTCTTC.

The genes are TRBV10-3 and TRBJ1-1, with 10 bases identical to TRBD1. V lost 2 bases to trimming and J lost 5 bases; unmatched junction nucleotides: 11. CDR1 is ENHRY and CDR2 is SYGVKD in the germline V gene. The CDR3 is made up of 17 amino acids. CDR3 nucleotides: TGTGCCATCAGTGAGAGGGACAGGGGCAGATCGGGAACTGAAGCTTTCTTT. Translation: CAISERDRGRSGTEAFF.

For this clone: The junction departs from the called germline gene at one end, perhaps through a read error. The chain uses TRBV7-7 and TRBJ2-3; maybe TRBD2 (5 bases). CDR1 is SSHAT, CDR2 FNYEAQ, per germline (reference sequence). This CDR3 comprises 14 residues. The CDR3 region is CASSLGTSLDTQYF. In DNA, the CDR3 is TGTGCTAGCAGCTTAGGTACTAGTTTGGATACGCAGTATTTT. Complete variable domain (other parts from reference TRBV7-7 and TRBJ2-3): GAGVSQSPRYKVTKRGQDVTLRCDPISSHATLYWYQQALGQGPEFLTYFNYEAQPDKSGLPSDRFSAERPEGSISTLTIQRTEQRDSAMYRCASSLGTSLDTQYFGPGTRLTVL.